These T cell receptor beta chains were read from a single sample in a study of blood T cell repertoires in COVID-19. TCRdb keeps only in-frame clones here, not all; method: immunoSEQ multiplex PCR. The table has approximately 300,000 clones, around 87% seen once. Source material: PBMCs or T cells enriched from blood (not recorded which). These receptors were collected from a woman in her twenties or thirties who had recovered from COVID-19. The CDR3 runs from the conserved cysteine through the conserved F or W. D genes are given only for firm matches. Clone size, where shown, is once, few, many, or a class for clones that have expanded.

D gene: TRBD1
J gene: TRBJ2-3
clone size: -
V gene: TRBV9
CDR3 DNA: TGTGCCAGCAGCGGGCAGCTGGGACAGGGGGTAGATACGCAGTATTTT
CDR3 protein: CASSGQLGQGVDTQYF

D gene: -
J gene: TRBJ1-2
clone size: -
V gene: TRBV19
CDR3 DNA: TGTGCCAGTAGTATGAGGAGGAACAACCGCTATGGCTACACCTTC
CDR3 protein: CASSMRRNNRYGYTF

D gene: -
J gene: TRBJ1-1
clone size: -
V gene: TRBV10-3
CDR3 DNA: TGTGCCATCAGTGAGTCGACTCGGACAGCAGAAGCTTTCTTT
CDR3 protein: CAISESTRTAEAFF

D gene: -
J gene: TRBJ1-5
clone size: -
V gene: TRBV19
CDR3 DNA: TGTGCCAGTAGTATACGGGGTAGCAATCAGCCCCAGCATTTT
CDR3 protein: CASSIRGSNQPQHF

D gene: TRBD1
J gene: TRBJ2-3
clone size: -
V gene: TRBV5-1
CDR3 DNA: TGCGCCAGCAGCTTGGAGGGGGCGCTCGGGACAGATACGCAGTATTTT
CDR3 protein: CASSLEGALGTDTQYF

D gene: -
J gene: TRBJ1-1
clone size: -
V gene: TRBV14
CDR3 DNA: TGTGCCAGCAGCCAAGATCTTCTTACTTGGGGGGGTCAGAGAACTGAAGCTTTCTTT
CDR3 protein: CASSQDLLTWGGQRTEAFF

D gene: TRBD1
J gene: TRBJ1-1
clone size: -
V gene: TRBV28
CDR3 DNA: TGTGCCAGCAGTTTACCCCGGGACAGGGCAGCTTTCTTT
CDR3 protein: CASSLPRDRAAFF

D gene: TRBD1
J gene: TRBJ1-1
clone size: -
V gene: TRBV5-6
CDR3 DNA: TGTGCCAGCAGCTTATCAGGGGGCATGAACACTGAAGCTTTCTTT
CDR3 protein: CASSLSGGMNTEAFF

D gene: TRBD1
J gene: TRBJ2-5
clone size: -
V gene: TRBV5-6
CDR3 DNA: TGTGCCAGCAGCTTCGCCGGGACAGGGGTGAAGACCCAGTACTTC
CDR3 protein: CASSFAGTGVKTQYF

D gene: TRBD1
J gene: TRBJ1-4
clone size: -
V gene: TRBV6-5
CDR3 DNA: TGTGCCAGCAGAAAACAGGGGGGAAATGAAAAACTGTTTTTT
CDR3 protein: CASRKQGGNEKLFF

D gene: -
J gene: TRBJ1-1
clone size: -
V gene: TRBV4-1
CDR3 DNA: TGCGCCAGCAGCCAAGATCCTCGGGAGTCAGCTTTCTTT
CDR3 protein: CASSQDPRESAFF

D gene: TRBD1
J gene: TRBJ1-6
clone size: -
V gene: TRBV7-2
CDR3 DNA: TGTGCCAGCAGCTTATATGAGGACAGGTATAATTCACCCCTCCACTTT
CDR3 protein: CASSLYEDRYNSPLHF

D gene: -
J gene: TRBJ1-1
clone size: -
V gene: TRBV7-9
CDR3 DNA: TGTGCCAGCCCGAAATTACAGCGGGTGAACACTGAAGCTTTCTTT
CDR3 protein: CASPKLQRVNTEAFF

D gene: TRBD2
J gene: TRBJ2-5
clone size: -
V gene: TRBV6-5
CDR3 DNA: TGTGCCAGCAGTCTGGATAGCGGGGGTCCGGGGACCCAGTACTTC
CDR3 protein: CASSLDSGGPGTQYF

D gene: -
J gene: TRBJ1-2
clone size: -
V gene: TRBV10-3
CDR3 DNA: TGTGCCATCAGCGAAGAGGGGGTAGGCTACACCTTC
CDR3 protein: CAISEEGVGYTF

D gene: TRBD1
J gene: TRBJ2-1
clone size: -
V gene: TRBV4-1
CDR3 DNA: TGCGCCAGCAGCCAGCCGGGACAGCAGGTTTCTGAGTTCTTC
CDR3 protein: CASSQPGQQVSEFF

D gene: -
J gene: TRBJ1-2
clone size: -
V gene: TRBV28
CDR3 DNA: TGTGCCAGCAGTTTAGGACAAGATAACTATGGCTACACCTTC
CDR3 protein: CASSLGQDNYGYTF

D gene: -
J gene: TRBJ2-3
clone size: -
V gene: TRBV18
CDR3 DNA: TGTGCCAGCTCACAGGCAGCGACAGATACGCAGTATTTT
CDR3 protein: CASSQAATDTQYF

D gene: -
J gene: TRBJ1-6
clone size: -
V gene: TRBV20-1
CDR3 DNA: TGCAGTGCTAGTACCAGGGGTGGTAATTCACCCCTCCACTTT
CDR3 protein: CSASTRGGNSPLHF

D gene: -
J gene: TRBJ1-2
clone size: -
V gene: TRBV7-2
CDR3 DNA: TGTGCCAGCAGCGCCCTCAGCAGGGACTATGGCTACACCTTC
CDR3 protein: CASSALSRDYGYTF

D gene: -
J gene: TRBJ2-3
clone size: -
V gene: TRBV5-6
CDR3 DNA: TGTGCCAGCAGCTTCGGTTTGGGAGGGGGGACAGATACGCAGTATTTT
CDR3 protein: CASSFGLGGGTDTQYF

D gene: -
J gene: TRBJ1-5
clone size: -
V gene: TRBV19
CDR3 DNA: TGTGCCAGTAGTCCTATAACACTCGAAGCGGGGGTTGGACAGCCCCAGCATTTT
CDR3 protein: CASSPITLEAGVGQPQHF

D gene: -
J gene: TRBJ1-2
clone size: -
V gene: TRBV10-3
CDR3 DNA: TGTGCCATCAGTGTTTCTGGGGCCCCAGCTAACTATGGCTACACCTTC
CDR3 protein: CAISVSGAPANYGYTF

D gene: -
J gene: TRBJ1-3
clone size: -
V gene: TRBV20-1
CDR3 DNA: TGCAGTGCTAGTGGTCAAACGGAGATCTCTGGAAACACCATATATTTT
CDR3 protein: CSASGQTEISGNTIYF

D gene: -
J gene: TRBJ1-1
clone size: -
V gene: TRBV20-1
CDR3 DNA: TGCAGTGTCTCAAGGGGCACTGAAGCTTTCTTT
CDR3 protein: CSVSRGTEAFF

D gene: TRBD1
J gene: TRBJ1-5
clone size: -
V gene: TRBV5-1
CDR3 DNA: TGCGCCAGCAGCTTGGGAGGAACAGGGGGTGGGACCCAGCATTTT
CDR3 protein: CASSLGGTGGGTQHF

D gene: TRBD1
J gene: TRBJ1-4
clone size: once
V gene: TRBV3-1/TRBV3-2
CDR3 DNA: TGTGCCAGCAGCCCCGGACAGGGCGGTAATGAAAAACTGTTTTTT
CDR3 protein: CASSPGQGGNEKLFF

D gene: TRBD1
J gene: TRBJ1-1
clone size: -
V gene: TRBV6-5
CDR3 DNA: TGTGCCAGCAGTTCGGGACAGGGGGGTAGAGCTTTCTTT
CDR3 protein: CASSSGQGGRAFF

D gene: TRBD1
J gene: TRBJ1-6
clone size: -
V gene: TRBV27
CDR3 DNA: TGTGCCAGCAGTCTAACAGACAGGGGGTTTTCACCCCTCCACTTT
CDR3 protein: CASSLTDRGFSPLHF

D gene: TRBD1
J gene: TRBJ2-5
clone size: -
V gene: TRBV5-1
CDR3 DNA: TGCGCCAGCAGCATTCGACAGGGGGAGACCCAGTACTTC
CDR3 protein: CASSIRQGETQYF

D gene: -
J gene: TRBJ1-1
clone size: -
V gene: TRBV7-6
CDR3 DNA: TGTGCCAGCAGCTTATCGCAGGGGTCGAACACTGAAGCTTTCTTT
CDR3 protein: CASSLSQGSNTEAFF

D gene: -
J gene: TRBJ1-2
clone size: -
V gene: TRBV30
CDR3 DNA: TGTGCCTGGAGGAGGCGGGACTTAGGGGCCTATGGCTACACCTTC
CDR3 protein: CAWRRRDLGAYGYTF

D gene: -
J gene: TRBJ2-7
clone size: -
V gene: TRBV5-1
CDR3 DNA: TGCGCCAGCAGCTTTTCCACAGGCACCTACGAGCAGTACTTC
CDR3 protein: CASSFSTGTYEQYF

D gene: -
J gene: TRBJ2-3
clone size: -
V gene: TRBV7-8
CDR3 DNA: TGTGCCAGCAGCTTAGCGAGGCTACCCCCAGATACGCAGTATTTT
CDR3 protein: CASSLARLPPDTQYF

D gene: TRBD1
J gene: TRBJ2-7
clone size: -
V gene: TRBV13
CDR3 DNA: TGTGCCAGCAGCCTCCTAAAGGACAGGGGGCAAGAGCAGTACTTC
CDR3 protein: CASSLLKDRGQEQYF

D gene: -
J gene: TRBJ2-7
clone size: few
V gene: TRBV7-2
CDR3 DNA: TGTGCCAGCAGCCCCAAAAGGGGCACGGTATCCTCCTACGAGCAGTACTTC
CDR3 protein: CASSPKRGTVSSYEQYF

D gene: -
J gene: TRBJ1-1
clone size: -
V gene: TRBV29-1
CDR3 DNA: TGCAGCGTTGAAGTCGGTGACAGGAAGAACACTGAAGCTTTCTTT
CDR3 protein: CSVEVGDRKNTEAFF

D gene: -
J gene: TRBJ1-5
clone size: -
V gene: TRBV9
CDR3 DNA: TGTGCCAGCAGCGCCTACGGTAGCAATCAGCCCCAGCATTTT
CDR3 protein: CASSAYGSNQPQHF

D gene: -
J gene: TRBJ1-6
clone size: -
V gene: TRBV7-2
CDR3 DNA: TGTGCCAGCAGCTTAGATAGCTCCTATAATTCACCCCTCCACTTT
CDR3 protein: CASSLDSSYNSPLHF

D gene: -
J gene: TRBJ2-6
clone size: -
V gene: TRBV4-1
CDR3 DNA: TGCGCCAGCAGCCCGGGACTTTACTCTGGGGCCAACGTCCTGACTTTC
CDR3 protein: CASSPGLYSGANVLTF

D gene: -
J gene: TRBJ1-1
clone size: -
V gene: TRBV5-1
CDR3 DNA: TGCGCCAGCTCGCAATCAGGGTTGAACACTGAAGCTTTCTTT
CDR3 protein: CASSQSGLNTEAFF

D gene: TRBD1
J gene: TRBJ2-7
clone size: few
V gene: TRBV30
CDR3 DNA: TGTGCCTGGAGTGTGAGGGACAGCTACGAGCAGTACTTC
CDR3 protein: CAWSVRDSYEQYF

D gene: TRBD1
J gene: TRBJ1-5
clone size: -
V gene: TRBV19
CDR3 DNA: TGTGCCAGTCACTCCCCCGGGACAGGGGGTATTCAGCCCCAGCATTTT
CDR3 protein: CASHSPGTGGIQPQHF

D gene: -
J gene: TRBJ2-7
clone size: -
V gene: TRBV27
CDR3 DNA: TGTGCCAGCAGTTCCCCGGTAACAGAAATGGCGTACGAGCAGTACTTC
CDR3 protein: CASSSPVTEMAYEQYF

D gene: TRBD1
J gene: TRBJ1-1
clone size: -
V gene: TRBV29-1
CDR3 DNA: TGCAGCGTCCAAGGACAGGGTCTCACTGAAGCTTTCTTT
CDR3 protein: CSVQGQGLTEAFF

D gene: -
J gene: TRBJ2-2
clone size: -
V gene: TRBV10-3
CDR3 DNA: TGTGCCATCAGTGAGTCGAACAGGCGGACCGGGGAGCTGTTTTTT
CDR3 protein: CAISESNRRTGELFF

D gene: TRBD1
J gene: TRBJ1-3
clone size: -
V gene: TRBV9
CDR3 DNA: TGTGCCAGCAGCGCTCAGGGGGCGCCTGGAAACACCATATATTTT
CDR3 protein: CASSAQGAPGNTIYF

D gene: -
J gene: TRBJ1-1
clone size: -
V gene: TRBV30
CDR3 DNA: TGTGCCTGGATAACCTCGGGCGGGGCTGAAGCTTTCTTT
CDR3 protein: CAWITSGGAEAFF

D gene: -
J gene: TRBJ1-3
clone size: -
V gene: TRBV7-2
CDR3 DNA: TGTGCCAGCAGCTCTCCAGGGCGCGGAAACACCATATATTTT
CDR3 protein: CASSSPGRGNTIYF

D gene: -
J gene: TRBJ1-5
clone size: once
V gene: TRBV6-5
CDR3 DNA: TGTGCCAGCGGTTTTAGGGCAGGGATAAATCAGCCCCAGCATTTT
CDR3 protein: CASGFRAGINQPQHF

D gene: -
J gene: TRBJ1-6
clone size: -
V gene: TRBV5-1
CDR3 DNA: TGCGCCAGCAGCTTGAGGGGGTATAATTCACCCCTCCACTTT
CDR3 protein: CASSLRGYNSPLHF

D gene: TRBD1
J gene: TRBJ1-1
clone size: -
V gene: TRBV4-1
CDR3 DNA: TGCGCCAGCAGCCGGGCGGGACAGGGGTACACGAACACTGAAGCTTTCTTT
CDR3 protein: CASSRAGQGYTNTEAFF

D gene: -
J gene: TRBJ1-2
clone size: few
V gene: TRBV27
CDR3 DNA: TGTGCCAGCAGCCTGGGGGGTGTTTATGGCTACACCTTC
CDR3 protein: CASSLGGVYGYTF

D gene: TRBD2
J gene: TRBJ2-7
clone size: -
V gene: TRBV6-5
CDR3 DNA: TGTGCCAGCAGTTCTAGCGGGGGGGCTCTGTCCTACGAGCAGTACTTC
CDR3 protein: CASSSSGGALSYEQYF

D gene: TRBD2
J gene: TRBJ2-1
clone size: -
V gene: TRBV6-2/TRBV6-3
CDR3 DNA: TGTGCCAGCAGTTCTTCTCTCGGGACTAGCAACAATGAGCAGTTCTTC
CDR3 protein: CASSSSLGTSNNEQFF

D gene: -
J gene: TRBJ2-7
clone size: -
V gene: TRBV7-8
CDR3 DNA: TGTGCCAGCAGCTTAGGCACGCGCGGCGCCTCTTACGAGCAGTACTTC
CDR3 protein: CASSLGTRGASYEQYF

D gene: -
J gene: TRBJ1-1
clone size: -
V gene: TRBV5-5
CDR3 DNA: TGTGCCAGCAGCCCCAGGGCCCATAACACTGAAGCTTTCTTT
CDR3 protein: CASSPRAHNTEAFF

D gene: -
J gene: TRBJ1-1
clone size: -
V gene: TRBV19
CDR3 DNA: TGTGCCACTAAGACAGTGAACACTGAAGCTTTCTTT
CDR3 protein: CATKTVNTEAFF

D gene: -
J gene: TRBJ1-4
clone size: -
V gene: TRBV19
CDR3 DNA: TGTGCCAGTAGTGTAACGAGTGGGCAACTGTTTTTT
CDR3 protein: CASSVTSGQLFF

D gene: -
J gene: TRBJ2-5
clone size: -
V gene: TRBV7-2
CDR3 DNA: TGTGCCAGCAGCCCATGGGGGCCGGCCTCAGAGACCCAGTACTTC
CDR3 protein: CASSPWGPASETQYF